This T cell receptor (beta chain) was captured by sequencing in a study of blood T cell repertoires in COVID-19. Sequencing used immunoSEQ multiplex PCR; TCRdb keeps in-frame clones, though not all of them. The sample carries fewer than 450,000 clones, roughly 88% recorded once. Participants were aged 18 to 89 years from about two dozen US areas. Recovered Cohort 3 donors showed two negative PCRs, clearance, or symptom resolution. The CDR3 extends over 15 amino acids. Germline lookup yields CDR1 ENHRY and CDR2 SYGVKD. V lost 1 base, J lost 6 bases, and 6 bases stayed unmatched. The receptor was isolated from a man between 18 and 35 years old who had recovered from COVID-19. Sequencing was carried out using PBMCs or T cells enriched from blood (not recorded which). The chain uses TRBV10-3 and TRBJ2-1; TRBD1 aligns across 7 bases. CDR3 residues: CAISEWDSESNEQFF. CDR3 nucleotides: TGTGCCATCAGTGAGTGGGACAGCGAGAGCAATGAGCAGTTCTTC.